This T cell receptor beta chain was sequenced for a study of vaccination and CD4 T cells after COVID-19 (dated by TCRdb to 2021 to 2024). For context, the study as a whole: The convalescent cohort included six males and four females, with two Hispanic individuals, seven Caucasians, two Asians and one multiracial person. The spike-specific CD4+ TCR repertoire was compared before and after mRNA vaccination in over nine COVID-19 convalescent patients and a handful of infection-naive healthy vaccine recipients. At the TCR clonotype level, an earlier paper using these donors assessed memory CD4+ T cell crossreactivity between SARS-CoV-2 and common cold coronavirus spike proteins. Post-COVID blood samples from convalescent patients were collected a median of about 110 days after diagnosis, with a range of roughly 30 to 161 days. Control cultures received a CEFX viral epitope pool as the positive control, an HIV-1 Nef peptide pool as the negative control, or no peptide. Overlapping spike peptide pools from SARS-CoV-2 and from the common cold coronaviruses HCoV-NL63, HCoV-OC43 and HCoV-229E were used as culture stimuli. Each participant got two doses of either the Pfizer-BioNTech BNT162b2 vaccine (n=8) or the Moderna mRNA-1273 vaccine (n=2). The time from the second vaccine dose to post-vaccine blood sampling had a median of roughly 77 days and ranged from about 12 to 241 days.

The CDR3, from cysteine to phenylalanine, totals 15 residues. Solely the CDR3 DNA is kept, with 45 bases framed from the first base. V is pruned by 8 bases and J by 0 bases, leaving 8 bases of the junction without a gene match. Via the germline V gene (reference sequence), CDR1 is SEHNR and CDR2 FQNEAQ. As concerns this clonotype: Which antigen it targets is not known. Per-base qualities were not stored, and no clone one base away is much larger.

Library creation used PCR. DNA from cultured CD4+ T cells was subjected to TCR sequencing with the Oncomine TCR Beta short-read assay at the Johns Hopkins FTIC core. Genomic DNA was extracted from the cultured CD4+ T cells with the QIAamp micro DNA kit. Oncomine TCR Beta libraries from cultured CD4+ T cells were pooled using unique dual indexes and sequenced on an Illumina iSeq 100. The authors' analysis ran thus. Non-productive sequences were removed, and CDR3s not starting with C, not ending with F or W, or shorter than 7 amino acids were discarded. Antigen-specific clonotypes were identified using the MANAFEST web application through comparison of peptide-stimulated wells with reference and other culture wells. An FDR below 0.05, an odds ratio above 5, and a productive frequency above 0.1% in at least two of three replicate wells were required for clones to be considered positive. A clonotype counted as cross-reactive if it showed significant expansion both in the SARS-CoV-2 spike wells and in at least one common cold coronavirus spike condition. CDR3 homology was assessed with Levenshtein distances (stringdist) and unrooted phylogenetic trees (ape) in R version 3.6.1. The raw public reads went through TCRdb reprocessing: fastp at Q25, MiXCR clone calling, in-frame beta chains kept. CDR3 protein sequences are deduplicated, and each keeps its most common genes and DNA. In this record, the V and J calls reflect TCRdb's handling and not the investigators' own analysis. The sample table shows 9,000 to 10,000 distinct CDR3 sequences, and roughly 36% are seen once. The ten largest account for 15% of the sample.

The sample's treatment or condition, from its label and the paper: approximately 11-day PBMC culture with coronavirus spike peptide pools or control peptides (ViraFEST assay). CD4+ T cells from unexposed donors were collected before the COVID-19 pandemic (2011-2018). The ViraFEST assay was used in the study, in which antigen-specific T cells were expanded with peptide pools and expanded clonotypes were subsequently identified by TCR sequencing. Each well held fewer than 2.5 million PBMCs cultured with 10 ug/ml peptide pools in IMDM containing around 4.5% human AB serum and roughly 9.3 IU/ml IL-2. Half of the culture medium was replaced with fresh IL-2-containing medium on days 3 and 7. CD4+ T cells were isolated after less than twelve days of culture through negative selection using the EasySep CD4+ T cell isolation kit. As cell number allowed, CD4+ T cells from unexposed donors were tested for reactivity to SARS-CoV-2 S and N and to four common cold coronavirus spike pools. Ficoll-Paque Plus gradient centrifugation was used to isolate PBMCs from whole blood, and the isolated PBMCs were then either used fresh or cryopreserved at -140C. Culture conditions were generally each tested in triplicate wells. The leukapheresis product for the unexposed donors was obtained through commercial purchase.

The study at large found these results: In convalescent patients, nearly all vaccine-specific clones (304 of 307) were found to be mono-reactive for SARS-CoV-2 spike rather than cross-reactive with common cold coronaviruses. An increase in the median number of SARS-CoV-2-reactive clonotypes from around 20 after infection to 38 after vaccination was observed, but the change was not found to be significant. Among the post-vaccine SARS-CoV-2-reactive clones in convalescent patients, a median 86.3% showed up only after vaccination, which suggests vaccine-specific priming. Only a relatively small number of convalescent patients were included in the study, and early timepoints following natural infection were not analyzed.

Sample: CD4+ T cells from blood, cultured in vitro. The chain employs TRBV7-9 and TRBJ1-1; TRBD1 agrees with 8 junctional bases. The receptor was derived from a human donor in good health. The CDR3 corresponds to CASADRGTMNTEAFF. In nucleotide form, the sequence is TGTGCCAGCGCCGACAGGGGTACGATGAACACTGAAGCTTTCTTT.